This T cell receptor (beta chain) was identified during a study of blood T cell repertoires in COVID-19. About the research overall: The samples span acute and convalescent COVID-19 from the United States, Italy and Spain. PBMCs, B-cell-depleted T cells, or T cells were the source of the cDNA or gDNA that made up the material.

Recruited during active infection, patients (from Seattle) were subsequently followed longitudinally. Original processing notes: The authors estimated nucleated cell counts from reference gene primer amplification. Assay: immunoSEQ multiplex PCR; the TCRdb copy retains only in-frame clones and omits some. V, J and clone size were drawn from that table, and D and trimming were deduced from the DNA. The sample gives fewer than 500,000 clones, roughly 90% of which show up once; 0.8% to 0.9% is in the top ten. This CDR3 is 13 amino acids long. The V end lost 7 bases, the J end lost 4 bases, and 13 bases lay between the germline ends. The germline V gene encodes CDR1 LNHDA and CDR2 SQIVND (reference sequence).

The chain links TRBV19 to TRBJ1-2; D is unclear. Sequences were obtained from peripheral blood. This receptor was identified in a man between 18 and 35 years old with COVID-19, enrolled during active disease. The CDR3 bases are TGTGCCAGTATTACGGGTTCCGGCTATGGCTACACCTTC. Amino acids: CASITGSGYGYTF.